The following is a T cell receptor beta chain sequence with its context. The record originates from a study of blood T cell repertoires in COVID-19. The CDR3 is 16 residues long. V lost 0 bases and J lost 3, with 16 bases in between. Germline V CDR1 and CDR2: SGDLS, YYNGEE. Sequencing was performed with immunoSEQ multiplex PCR; in TCRdb, only in-frame clones are kept and a portion is missing. The sample holds about 250,000 clones, around 84% seen once. The source material was PBMCs or T cells enriched from blood (not recorded which). The source of this sequence is a man aged 18-30 years who had recovered from COVID-19. This chain links TRBV9 with TRBJ2-7; D perhaps matches TRBD1 (6 bases). The CDR3 protein is CASSVGGGGLGYEQYF. The CDR3 DNA is TGTGCCAGCAGCGTAGGAGGGGGTGGCCTTGGCTACGAGCAGTACTTC.